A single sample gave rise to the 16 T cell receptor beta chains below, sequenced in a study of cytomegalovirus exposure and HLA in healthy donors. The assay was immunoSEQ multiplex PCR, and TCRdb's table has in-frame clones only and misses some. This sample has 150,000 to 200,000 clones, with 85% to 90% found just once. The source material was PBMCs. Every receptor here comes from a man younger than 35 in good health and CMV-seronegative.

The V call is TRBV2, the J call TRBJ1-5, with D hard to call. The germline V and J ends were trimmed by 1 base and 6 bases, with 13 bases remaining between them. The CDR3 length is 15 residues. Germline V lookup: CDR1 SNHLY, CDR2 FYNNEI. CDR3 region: CASSEGGPQGQPQHF. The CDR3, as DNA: TGTGCCAGCAGTGAAGGAGGGCCTCAAGGTCAGCCCCAGCATTTT. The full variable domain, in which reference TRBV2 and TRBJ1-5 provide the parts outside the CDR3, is EPEVTQTPSHQVTQMGQEVILRCVPISNHLYFYWYRQILGQKVEFLVSFYNNEISEKSEIFDDQFSVERPDGSNFTLKIRSTKLEDSAMYFCASSEGGPQGQPQHFGDGTRLSIL.

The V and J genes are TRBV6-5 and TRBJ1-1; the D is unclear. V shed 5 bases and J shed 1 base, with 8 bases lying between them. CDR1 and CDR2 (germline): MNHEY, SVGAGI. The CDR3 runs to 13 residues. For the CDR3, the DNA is TGTGCCAGCAGTAAAGAGAGGAACACTGAAGCTTTCTTT. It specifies CASSKERNTEAFF.

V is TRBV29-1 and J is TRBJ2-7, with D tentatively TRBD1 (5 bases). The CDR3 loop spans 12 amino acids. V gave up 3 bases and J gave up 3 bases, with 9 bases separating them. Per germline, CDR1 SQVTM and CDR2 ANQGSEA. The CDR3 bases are TGCAGCGTTGAGTCGACAGACTACGAGCAGTACTTC. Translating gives CSVESTDYEQYF.

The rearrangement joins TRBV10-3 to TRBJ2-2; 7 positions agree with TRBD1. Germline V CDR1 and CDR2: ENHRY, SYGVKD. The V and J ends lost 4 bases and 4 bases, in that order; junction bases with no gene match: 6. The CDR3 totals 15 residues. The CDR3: CAISGRGPSTGELFF. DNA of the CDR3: TGTGCCATCAGTGGAAGGGGGCCAAGCACCGGGGAGCTGTTTTTT.

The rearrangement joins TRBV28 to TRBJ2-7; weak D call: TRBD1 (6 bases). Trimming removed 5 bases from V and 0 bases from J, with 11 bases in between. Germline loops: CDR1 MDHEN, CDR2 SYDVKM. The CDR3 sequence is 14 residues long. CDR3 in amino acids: CASSPRDNSYEQYF. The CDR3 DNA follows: TGTGCCAGCAGTCCTCGGGACAACTCCTACGAGCAGTACTTC.

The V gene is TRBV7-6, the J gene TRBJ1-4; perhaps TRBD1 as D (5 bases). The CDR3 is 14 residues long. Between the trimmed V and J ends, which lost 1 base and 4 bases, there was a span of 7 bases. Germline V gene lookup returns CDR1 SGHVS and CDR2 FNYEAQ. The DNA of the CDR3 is TGTGCCAGCAGCTTAGAGGGGAATAATGAAAAACTGTTTTTT. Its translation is CASSLEGNNEKLFF.

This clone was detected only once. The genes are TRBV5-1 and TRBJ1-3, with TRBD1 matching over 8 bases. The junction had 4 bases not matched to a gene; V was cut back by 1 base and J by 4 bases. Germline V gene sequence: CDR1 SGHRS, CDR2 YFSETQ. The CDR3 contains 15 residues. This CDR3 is CASSLQGAEGNTIYF. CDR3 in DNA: TGCGCCAGCAGCTTGCAGGGGGCGGAAGGAAACACCATATATTTT.

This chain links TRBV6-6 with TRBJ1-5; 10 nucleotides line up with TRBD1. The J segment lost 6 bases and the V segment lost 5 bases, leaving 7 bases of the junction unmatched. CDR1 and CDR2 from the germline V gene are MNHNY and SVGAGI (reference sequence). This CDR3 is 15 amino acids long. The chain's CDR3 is CASSPGTGEVQPQHF. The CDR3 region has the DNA TGTGCCAGCAGTCCCGGGACAGGGGAGGTTCAGCCCCAGCATTTT.

CDR3 sequence (DNA): TGCGCCAGCAGCCAAGATCTCCTCGGCGGGGAGCTGTTTTTT. Translation: CASSQDLLGGELFF. The rearrangement joins TRBV4-1 to TRBJ2-2; D is ambiguous. Germline lookup yields CDR1 MGHRA and CDR2 YSYEKL. The CDR3 totals 14 residues. Trimming removed 0 bases at V and 7 bases at J, with 9 bases between.

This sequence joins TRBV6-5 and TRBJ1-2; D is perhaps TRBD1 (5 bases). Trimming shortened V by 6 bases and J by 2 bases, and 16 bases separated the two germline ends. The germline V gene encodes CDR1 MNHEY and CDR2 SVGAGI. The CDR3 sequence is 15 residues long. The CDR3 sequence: CASSVTSGSNYGYTF. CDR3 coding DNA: TGTGCCAGCAGCGTTACGTCAGGGTCCAACTATGGCTACACCTTC.

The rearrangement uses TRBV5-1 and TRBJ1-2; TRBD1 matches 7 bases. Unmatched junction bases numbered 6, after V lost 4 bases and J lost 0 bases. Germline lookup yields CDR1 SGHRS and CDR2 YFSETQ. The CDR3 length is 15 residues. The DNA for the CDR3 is TGCGCCAGCAGCCCAGGGACAGCTGCTAACTATGGCTACACCTTC. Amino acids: CASSPGTAANYGYTF.

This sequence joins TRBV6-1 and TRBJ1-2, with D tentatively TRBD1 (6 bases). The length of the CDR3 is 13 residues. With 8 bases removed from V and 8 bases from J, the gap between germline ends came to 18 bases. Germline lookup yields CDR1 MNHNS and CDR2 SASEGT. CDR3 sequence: CASDTTGFVGYTF. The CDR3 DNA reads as TGTGCCAGCGATACGACAGGTTTCGTCGGCTACACCTTC.

The CDR3, as DNA: TGTGCCAGCAGCCTCCTAGGACAGGGATATGAAAAACTGTTTTTT. It is translated as CASSLLGQGYEKLFF. The chain links TRBV7-8 to TRBJ1-4; 8 nucleotides match TRBD1. Germline V gene sequence: CDR1 SGHVS, CDR2 FQNEAQ. Trimming cost V 5 bases and J 6 bases; bases outside gene matches: 8. This CDR3 comprises 15 residues.

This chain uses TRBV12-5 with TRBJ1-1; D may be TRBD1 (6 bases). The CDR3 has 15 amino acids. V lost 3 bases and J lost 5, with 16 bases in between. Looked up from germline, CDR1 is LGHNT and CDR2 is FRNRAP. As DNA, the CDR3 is TGTGCTAGTGGTTTTGGTAAAGGGGGGGGAACTGAAGCTTTCTTT. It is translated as CASGFGKGGGTEAFF. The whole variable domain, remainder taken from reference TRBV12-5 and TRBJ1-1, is DARVTQTPRHKVTEMGQEVTMRCQPILGHNTVFWYRQTMMQGLELLAYFRNRAPLDDSGMPKDRFSAEMPDATLATLKIQPSEPRDSAVYFCASGFGKGGGTEAFFGQGTRLTVV.

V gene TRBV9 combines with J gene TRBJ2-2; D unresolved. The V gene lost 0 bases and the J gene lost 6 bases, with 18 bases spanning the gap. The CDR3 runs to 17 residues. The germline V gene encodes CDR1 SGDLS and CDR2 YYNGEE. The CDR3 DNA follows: TGTGCCAGCAGCGTAGTTCCCATTGCGGTAGTGCCCGGGGAGCTGTTTTTT. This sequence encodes CASSVVPIAVVPGELFF.

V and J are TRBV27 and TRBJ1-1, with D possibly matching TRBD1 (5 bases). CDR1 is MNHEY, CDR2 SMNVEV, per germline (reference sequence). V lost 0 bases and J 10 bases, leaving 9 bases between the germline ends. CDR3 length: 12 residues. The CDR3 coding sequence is TGTGCCAGCAGTTTATCGGGGGGGGGAGCTTTCTTT. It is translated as CASSLSGGGAFF.